This T cell receptor beta chain was documented in a study of T cell changes during pregnancy in multiple sclerosis (dated by TCRdb to about 2019). Regarding the research as a whole: The study looked at changes in the T cell repertoire across pregnancy in women with multiple sclerosis.

Concerning this clone itself: This clone's antigen is unknown. The input lacks base qualities; no much larger clone sits a single base away.

The CDR3 goes from the cysteine to the phenylalanine over 15 residues. Just CDR3 DNA is preserved here, 45 bases in frame from base 1. V and J are trimmed by 6 bases and 0 bases, and the gene matches miss 8 bases of the junction. For CDR1 and CDR2, the germline V gene lists MNHNS and SASEGT. Library preparation used the immunoSEQ multiplex PCR assay. This is the immuneACCESS table as TCRdb keeps it, with only in-frame sequences that have V and J called. A part of the clones is gone; compared with another copy, unresolved V genes explain less than half, and the rest is unexplained. In this sample the table shows 40,000 to 65,000 clones, 85% to 95% of which occur a single time. 0.25% of the sample is taken by the ten largest.

The TCR originated in a female donor with multiple sclerosis, enrolled in a pregnancy study. Recombination connected TRBV6-1 to TRBJ2-7; 7 bases in the junction line up with TRBD1. The starting material was CD4+ T cells from peripheral blood mononuclear cells, obtained in the third trimester of pregnancy. In nucleotides, the sequence is TGTGCCAGCAGCCGCGGACAGGCTTACTCCTACGAGCAGTACTTC. It translates as CASSRGQAYSYEQYF.